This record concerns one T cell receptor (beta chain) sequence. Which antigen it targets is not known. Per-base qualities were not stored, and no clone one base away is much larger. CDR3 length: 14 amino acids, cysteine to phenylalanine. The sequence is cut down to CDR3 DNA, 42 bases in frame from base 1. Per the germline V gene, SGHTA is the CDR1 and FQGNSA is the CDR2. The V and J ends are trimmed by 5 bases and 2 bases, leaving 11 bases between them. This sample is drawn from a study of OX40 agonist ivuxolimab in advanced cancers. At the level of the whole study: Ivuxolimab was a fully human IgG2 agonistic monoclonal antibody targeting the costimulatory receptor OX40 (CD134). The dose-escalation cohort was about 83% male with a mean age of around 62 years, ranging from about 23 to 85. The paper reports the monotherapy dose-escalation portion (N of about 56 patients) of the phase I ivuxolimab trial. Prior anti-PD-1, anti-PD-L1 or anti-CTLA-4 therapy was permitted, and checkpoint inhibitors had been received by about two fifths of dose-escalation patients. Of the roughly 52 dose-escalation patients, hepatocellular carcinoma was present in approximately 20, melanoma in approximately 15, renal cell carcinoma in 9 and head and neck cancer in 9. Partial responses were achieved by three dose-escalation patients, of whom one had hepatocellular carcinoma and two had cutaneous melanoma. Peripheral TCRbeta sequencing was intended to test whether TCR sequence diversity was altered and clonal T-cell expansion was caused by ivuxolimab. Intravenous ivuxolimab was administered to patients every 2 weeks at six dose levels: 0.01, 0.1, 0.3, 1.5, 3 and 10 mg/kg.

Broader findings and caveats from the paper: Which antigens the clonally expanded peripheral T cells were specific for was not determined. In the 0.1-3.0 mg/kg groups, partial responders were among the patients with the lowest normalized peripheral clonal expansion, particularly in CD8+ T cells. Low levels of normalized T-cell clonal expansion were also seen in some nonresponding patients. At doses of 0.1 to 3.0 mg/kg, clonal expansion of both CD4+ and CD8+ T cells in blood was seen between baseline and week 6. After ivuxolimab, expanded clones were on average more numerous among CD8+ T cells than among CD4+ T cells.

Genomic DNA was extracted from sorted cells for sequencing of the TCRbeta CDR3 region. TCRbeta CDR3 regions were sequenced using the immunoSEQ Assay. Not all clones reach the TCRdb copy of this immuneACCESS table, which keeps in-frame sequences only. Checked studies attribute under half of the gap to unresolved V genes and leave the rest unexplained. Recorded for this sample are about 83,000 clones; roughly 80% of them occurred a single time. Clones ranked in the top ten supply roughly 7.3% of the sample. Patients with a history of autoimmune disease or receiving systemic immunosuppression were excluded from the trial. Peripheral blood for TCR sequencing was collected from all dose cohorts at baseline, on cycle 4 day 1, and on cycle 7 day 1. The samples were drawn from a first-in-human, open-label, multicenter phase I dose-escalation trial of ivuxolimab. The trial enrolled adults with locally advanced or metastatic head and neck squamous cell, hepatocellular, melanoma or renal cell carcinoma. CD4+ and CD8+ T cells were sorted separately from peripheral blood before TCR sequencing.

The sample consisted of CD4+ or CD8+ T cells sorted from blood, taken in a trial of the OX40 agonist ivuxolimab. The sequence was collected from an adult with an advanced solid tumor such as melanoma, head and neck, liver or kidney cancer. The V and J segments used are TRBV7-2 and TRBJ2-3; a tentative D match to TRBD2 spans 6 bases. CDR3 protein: CASSNRDFTDTQYF. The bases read TGTGCCAGCAGCAACCGGGACTTCACAGATACGCAGTATTTT.